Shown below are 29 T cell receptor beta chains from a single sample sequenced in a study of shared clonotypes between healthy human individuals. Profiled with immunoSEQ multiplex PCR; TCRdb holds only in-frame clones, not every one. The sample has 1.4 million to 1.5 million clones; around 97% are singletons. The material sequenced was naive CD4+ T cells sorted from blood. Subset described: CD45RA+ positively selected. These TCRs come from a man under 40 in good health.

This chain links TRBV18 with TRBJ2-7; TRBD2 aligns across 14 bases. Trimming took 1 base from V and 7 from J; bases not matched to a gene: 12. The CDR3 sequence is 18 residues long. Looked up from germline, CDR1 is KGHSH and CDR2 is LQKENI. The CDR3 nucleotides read TGTGCCAGCTCACCACTGGGACTAGCGGGAGTTTTCCCTCCAGAGCAGTACTTC. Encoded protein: CASSPLGLAGVFPPEQYF. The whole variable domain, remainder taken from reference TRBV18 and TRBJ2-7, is NAGVMQNPRHLVRRRGQEARLRCSPMKGHSHVYWYRQLPEEGLKFMVYLQKENIIDESGMPKERFSAEFPKEGPSILRIQQVVRGDSAAYFCASSPLGLAGVFPPEQYFGPGTRLTVT.

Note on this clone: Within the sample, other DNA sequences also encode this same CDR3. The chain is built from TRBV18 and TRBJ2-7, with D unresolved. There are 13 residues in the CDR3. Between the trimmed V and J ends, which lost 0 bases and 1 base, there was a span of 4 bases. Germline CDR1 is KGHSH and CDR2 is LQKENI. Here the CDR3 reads CASSPPSSYEQYF. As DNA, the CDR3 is TGTGCCAGCTCACCACCGTCGTCCTACGAGCAGTACTTC.

Here the CDR3 reads CASKSGRDRAADTQYF. Written as DNA, the CDR3 is TGTGCCAGCAAGTCGGGGAGGGACAGGGCCGCAGATACGCAGTATTTT. This chain joins TRBV5-4 and TRBJ2-3, with 9 bases lining up with TRBD1. This CDR3 region has 16 residues. V lost 6 bases and J lost 4; bases outside the gene matches: 12. In germline, CDR1 is SGHNT, CDR2 YYREEE (reference sequence).

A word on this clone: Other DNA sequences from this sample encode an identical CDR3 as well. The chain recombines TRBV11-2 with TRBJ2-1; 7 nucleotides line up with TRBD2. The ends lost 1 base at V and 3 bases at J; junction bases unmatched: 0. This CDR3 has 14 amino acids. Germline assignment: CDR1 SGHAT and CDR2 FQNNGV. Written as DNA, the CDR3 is TGTGCCAGCAGCTTAGCTAGCGGCTACAATGAGCAGTTCTTC. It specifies CASSLASGYNEQFF.

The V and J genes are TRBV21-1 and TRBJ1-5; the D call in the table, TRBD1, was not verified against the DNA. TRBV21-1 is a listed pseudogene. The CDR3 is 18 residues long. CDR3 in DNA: TGTGCCAGCGGGGATCCTCCCCGACAGGGTTATAGCAATCAGCCCCAGCATTTT. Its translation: CASGDPPRQGYSNQPQHF.

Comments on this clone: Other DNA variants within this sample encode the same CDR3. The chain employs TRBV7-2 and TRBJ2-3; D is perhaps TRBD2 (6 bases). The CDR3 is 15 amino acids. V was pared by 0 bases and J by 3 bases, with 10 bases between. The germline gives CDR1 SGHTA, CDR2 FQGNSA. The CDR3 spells CASSLAGGPTDTQYF. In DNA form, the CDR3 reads TGTGCCAGCAGCTTAGCCGGAGGGCCGACAGATACGCAGTATTTT.

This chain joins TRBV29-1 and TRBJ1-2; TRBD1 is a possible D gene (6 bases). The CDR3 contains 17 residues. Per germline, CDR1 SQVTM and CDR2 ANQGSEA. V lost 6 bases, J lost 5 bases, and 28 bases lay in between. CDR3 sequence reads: CSVGLRDGGGGGYGYTF. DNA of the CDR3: TGCAGCGTCGGACTCCGGGACGGGGGAGGAGGGGGTTATGGCTACACCTTC.

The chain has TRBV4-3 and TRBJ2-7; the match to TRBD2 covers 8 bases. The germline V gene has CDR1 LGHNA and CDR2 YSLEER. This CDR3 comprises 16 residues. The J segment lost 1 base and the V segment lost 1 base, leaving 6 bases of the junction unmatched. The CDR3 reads CASSQVRTSGSYEQYF. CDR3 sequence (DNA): TGCGCCAGCAGCCAAGTCAGAACTAGCGGTTCCTACGAGCAGTACTTC.

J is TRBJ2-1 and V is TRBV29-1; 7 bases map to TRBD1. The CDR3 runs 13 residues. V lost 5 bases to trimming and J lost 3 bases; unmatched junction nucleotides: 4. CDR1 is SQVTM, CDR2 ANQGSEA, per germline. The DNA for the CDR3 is TGCAGCGTTCGACAGGGAGACTACAATGAGCAGTTCTTC. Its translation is CSVRQGDYNEQFF.

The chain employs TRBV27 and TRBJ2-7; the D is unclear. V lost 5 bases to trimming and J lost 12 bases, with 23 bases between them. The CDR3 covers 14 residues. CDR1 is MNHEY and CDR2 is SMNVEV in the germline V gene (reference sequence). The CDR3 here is CASSGRPNTLIRYF. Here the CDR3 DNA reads TGTGCCAGCAGTGGGCGACCCAACACGCTAATCCGGTACTTC.

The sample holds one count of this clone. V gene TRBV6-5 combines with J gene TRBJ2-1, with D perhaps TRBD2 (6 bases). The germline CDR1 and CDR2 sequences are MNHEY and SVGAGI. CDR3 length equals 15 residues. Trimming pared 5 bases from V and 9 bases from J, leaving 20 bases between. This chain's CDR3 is CASSPPALGAGEQFF. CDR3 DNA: TGTGCCAGCAGTCCGCCCGCGCTAGGAGCGGGTGAGCAGTTCTTC.

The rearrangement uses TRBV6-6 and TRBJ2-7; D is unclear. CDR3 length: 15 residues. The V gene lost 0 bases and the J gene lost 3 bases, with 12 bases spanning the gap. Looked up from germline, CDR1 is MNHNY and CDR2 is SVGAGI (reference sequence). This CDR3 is CASSYSTGNVYEQYF. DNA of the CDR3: TGTGCCAGCAGTTACTCGACCGGAAACGTCTACGAGCAGTACTTC.

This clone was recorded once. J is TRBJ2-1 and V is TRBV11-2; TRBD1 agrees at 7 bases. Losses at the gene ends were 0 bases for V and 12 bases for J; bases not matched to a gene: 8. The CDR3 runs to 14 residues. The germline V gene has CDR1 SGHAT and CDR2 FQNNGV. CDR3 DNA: TGTGCCAGCAGCTTAGATCTGGTGGCAGGGGGGCAGTTCTTC. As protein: CASSLDLVAGGQFF. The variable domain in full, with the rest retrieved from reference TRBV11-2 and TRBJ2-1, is EAGVAQSPRYKIIEKRQSVAFWCNPISGHATLYWYQQILGQGPKLLIQFQNNGVVDDSQLPKDRFSAERLKGVDSTLKIQPAKLEDSAVYLCASSLDLVAGGQFFGPGTRLTVL.

CDR3 sequence: CASSSGQGKEKLFF. CDR3 bases: TGTGCCAGCAGTTCGGGACAGGGGAAAGAAAAACTGTTTTTT. The V call is TRBV28, the J call TRBJ1-4, with TRBD1 matching over 10 bases. The germline V gene encodes CDR1 MDHEN and CDR2 SYDVKM. This CDR3 has 14 amino acids. Trimming at V came to 4 bases and at J to 8 bases, leaving 4 bases not matched to a gene.

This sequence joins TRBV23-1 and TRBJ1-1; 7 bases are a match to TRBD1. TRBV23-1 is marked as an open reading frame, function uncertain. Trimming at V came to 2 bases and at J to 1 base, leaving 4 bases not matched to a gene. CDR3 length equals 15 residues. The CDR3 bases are TGCGCCAGCAGTCAAAGACAGGGCCAGAACACTGAAGCTTTCTTT. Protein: CASSQRQGQNTEAFF.

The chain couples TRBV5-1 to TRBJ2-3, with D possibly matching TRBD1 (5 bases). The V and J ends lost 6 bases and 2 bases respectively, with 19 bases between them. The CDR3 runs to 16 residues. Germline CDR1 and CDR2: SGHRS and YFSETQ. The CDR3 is CASTTGGATHTDTQYF. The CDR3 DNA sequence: TGCGCCAGCACCACAGGCGGAGCTACCCACACAGATACGCAGTATTTT.

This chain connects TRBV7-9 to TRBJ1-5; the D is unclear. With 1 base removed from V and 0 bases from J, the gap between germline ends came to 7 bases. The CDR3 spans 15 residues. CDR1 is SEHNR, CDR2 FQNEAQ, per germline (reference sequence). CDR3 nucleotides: TGTGCCAGCAGCTTAGGGGAGCATAGCAATCAGCCCCAGCATTTT. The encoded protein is CASSLGEHSNQPQHF.

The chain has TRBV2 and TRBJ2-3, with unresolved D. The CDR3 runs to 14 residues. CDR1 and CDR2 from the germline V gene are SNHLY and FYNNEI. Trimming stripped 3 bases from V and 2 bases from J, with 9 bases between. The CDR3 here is CASSEIRNTDTQYF. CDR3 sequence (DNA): TGTGCCAGCAGTGAGATTAGAAACACAGATACGCAGTATTTT.

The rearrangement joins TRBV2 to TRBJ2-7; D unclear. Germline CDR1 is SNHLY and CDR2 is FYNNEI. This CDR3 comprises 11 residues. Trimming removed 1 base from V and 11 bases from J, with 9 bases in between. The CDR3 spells CASSEERTEYF. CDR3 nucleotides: TGTGCCAGCAGTGAAGAGAGGACGGAGTACTTC.

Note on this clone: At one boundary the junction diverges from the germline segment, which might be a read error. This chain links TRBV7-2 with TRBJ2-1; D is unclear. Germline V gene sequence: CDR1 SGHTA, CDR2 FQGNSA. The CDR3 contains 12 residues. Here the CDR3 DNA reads TGTGCCAGCAGCTTTTCCTCCAATGAGCAGTTCTTC. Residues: CASSFSSNEQFF.

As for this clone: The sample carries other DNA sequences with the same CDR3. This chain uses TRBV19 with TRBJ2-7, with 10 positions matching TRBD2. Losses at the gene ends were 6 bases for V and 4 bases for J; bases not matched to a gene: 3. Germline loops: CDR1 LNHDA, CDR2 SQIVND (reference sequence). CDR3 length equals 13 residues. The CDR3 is CASSRTSGYEQYF. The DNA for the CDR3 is TGTGCCAGTAGCCGGACTAGCGGTTACGAGCAGTACTTC.

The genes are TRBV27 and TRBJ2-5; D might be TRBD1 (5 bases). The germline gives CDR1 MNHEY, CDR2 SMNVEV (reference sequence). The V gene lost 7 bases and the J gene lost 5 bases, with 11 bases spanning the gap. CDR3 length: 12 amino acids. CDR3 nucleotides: TGTGCCAGCAAGGGGAACGTGGAGACCCAGTACTTC. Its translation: CASKGNVETQYF.

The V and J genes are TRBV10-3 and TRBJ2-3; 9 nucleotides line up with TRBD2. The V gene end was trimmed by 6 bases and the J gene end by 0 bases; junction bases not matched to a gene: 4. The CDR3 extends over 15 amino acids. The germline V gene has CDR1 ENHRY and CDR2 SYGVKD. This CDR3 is CAIRPTSGSTDTQYF. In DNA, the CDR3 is TGTGCCATCAGACCTACTAGCGGGAGCACAGATACGCAGTATTTT.

DNA for the CDR3: TGTGCCACGGGCTTGAATGAAGGAGTAATGTACGAGCAGTACTTC. This codes for CATGLNEGVMYEQYF. The V call is TRBV28, the J call TRBJ2-7; D not resolved. V was pared by 10 bases and J by 4 bases, with 23 bases between. The CDR3 has 15 amino acids. Germline loops: CDR1 MDHEN, CDR2 SYDVKM.

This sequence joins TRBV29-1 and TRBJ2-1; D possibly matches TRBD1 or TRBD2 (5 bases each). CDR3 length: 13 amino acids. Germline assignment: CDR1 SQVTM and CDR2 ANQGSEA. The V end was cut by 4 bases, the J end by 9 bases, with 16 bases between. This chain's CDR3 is CSVVGTSRGEQFF. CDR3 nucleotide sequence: TGCAGCGTTGTAGGGACCTCGAGGGGTGAGCAGTTCTTC.

The CDR3 is CASSFSDRETQYF. In nucleotides, the CDR3 is TGCGCCAGCAGCTTCTCGGATAGGGAGACCCAGTACTTC. The V call is TRBV5-1, the J call TRBJ2-5; unclear D gene. The CDR3 runs 13 residues. Germline loops: CDR1 SGHRS, CDR2 YFSETQ. Trimming removed 2 bases from V and 5 bases from J, with 10 bases in between.

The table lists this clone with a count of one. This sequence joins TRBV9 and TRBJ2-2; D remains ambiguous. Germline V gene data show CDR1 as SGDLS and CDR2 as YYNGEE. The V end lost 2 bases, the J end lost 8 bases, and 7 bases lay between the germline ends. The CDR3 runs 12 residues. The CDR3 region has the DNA TGTGCCAGCAGCGTGAGGAGTGGGGAGCTGTTTTTT. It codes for CASSVRSGELFF.

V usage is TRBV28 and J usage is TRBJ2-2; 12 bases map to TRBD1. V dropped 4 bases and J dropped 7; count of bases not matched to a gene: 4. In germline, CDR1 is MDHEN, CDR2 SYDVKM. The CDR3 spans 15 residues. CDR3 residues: CASSWDRGRGGELFF. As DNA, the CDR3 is TGTGCCAGCAGTTGGGACAGGGGGCGGGGCGGGGAGCTGTTTTTT. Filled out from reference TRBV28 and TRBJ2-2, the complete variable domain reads DVKVTQSSRYLVKRTGEKVFLECVQDMDHENMFWYRQDPGLGLRLIYFSYDVKMKEKGDIPEGYSVSREKKERFSLILESASTNQTSMYLCASSWDRGRGGELFFGEGSRLTVL.

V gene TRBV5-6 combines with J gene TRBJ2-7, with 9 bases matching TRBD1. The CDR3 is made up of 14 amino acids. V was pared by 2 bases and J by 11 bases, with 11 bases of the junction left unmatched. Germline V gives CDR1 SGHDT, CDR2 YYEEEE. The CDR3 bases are TGTGCCAGCAGCTTACTCGGGACAGGGTTCGTTGAGTACTTC. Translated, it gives CASSLLGTGFVEYF. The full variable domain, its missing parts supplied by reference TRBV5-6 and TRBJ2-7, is DAGVTQSPTHLIKTRGQQVTLRCSPKSGHDTVSWYQQALGQGPQFIFQYYEEEERQRGNFPDRFSGHQFPNYSSELNVNALLLGDSALYLCASSLLGTGFVEYFGPGTRLTVT.